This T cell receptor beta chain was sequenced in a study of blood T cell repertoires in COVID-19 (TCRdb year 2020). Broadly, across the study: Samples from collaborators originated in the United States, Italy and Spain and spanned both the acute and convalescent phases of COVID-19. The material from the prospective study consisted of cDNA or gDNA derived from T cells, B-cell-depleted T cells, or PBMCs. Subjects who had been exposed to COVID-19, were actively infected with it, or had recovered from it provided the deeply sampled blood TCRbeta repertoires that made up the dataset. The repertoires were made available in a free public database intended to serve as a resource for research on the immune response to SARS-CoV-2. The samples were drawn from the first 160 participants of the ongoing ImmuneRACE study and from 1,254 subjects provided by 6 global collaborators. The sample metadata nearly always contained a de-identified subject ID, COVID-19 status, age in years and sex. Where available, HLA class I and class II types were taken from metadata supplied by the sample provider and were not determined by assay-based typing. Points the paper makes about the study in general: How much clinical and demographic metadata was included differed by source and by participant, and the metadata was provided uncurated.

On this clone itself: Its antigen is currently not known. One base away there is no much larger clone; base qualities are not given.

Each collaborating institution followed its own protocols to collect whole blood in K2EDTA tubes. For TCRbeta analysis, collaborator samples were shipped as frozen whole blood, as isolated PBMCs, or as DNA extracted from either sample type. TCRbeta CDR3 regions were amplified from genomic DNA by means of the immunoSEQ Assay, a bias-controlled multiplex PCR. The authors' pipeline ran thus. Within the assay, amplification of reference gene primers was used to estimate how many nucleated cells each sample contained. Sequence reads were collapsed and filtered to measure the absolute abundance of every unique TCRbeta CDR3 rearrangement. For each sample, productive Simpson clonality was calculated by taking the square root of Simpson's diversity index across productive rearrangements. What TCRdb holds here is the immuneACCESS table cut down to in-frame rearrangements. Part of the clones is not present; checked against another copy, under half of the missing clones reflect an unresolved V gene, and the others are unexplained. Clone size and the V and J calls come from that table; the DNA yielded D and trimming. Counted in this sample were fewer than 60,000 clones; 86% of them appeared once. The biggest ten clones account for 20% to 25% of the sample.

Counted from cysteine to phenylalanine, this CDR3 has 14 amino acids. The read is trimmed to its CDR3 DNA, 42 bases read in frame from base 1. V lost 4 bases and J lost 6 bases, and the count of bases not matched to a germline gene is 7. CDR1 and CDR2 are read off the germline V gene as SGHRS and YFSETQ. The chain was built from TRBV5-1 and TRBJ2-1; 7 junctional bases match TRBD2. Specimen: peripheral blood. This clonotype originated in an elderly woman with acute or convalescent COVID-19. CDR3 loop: CASSQRTGGNEQFF. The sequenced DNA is TGCGCCAGCAGCCAACGGACGGGGGGCAATGAGCAGTTCTTC. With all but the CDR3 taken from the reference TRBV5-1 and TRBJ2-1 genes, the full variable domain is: KAGVTQTPRYLIKTRGQQVTLSCSPISGHRSVSWYQQTPGQGLQFLFEYFSETQRNKGNFPGRFSGRQFSNSRSEMNVSTLELGDSALYLCASSQRTGGNEQFFGPGTRLTVL.